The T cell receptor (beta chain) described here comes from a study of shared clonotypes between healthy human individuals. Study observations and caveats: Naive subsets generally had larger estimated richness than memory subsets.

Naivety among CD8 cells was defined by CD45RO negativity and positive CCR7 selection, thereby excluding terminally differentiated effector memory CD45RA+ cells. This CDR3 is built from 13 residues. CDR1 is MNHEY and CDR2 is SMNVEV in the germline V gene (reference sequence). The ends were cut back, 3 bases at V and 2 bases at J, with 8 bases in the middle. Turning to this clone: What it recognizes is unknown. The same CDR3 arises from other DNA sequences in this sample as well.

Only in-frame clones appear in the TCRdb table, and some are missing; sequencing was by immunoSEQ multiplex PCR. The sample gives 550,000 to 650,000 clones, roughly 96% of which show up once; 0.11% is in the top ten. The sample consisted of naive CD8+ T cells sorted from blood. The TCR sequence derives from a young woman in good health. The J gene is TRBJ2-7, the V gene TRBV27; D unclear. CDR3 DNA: TGTGCCAGCAGTTTTGGCAGTACCTACGAGCAGTACTTC. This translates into CASSFGSTYEQYF.